This T cell receptor beta chain was observed in a study of early T cells in non-severe SARS-CoV-2 infection. Across the whole study: With bulk RNA from unsorted whole blood as input, sequencing yielded unpaired chains. Study-wide findings and caveats: VDJdb matches were skewed toward anti-spike CD8 T cell responses.

This clonotype was seen at least ten times. What it recognizes is unknown. The CDR3 runs 14 residues. V shed 4 bases and J 2 bases; nucleotides not matched to a gene: 7. Germline lookup yields CDR1 DFQATT and CDR2 SNEGSKA (reference sequence). Individual cDNA molecules received unique molecular identifiers. TCRdb reprocessed the 5' RACE reads via MiXCR and lists one record per CDR3 protein. The sample records tens of thousands of distinct CDR3 sequences, 9.5% being singletons. Source material: whole blood. The genes are TRBV20-1 and TRBJ2-7; TRBD2 agrees at 8 bases. This TCR came from an adult who was a healthcare worker with PCR-confirmed SARS-CoV-2 infection or an uninfected control (not recorded which). This CDR3 is CSATREASPYEQYF. CDR3 bases: TGCAGTGCTACGCGGGAGGCCTCCCCCTACGAGCAGTACTTC.